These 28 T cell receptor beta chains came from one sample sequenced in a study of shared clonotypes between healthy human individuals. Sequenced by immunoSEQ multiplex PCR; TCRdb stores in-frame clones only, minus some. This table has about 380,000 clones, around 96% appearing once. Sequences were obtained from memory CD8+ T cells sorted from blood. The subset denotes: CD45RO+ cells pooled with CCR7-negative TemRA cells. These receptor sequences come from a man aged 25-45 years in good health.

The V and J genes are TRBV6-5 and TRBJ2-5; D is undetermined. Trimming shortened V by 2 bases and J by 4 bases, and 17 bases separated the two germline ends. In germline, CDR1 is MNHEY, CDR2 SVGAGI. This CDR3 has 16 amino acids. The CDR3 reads CASSYTTGRRRETQYF. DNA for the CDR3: TGTGCCAGCAGTTACACCACTGGACGGCGAAGAGAGACCCAGTACTTC.

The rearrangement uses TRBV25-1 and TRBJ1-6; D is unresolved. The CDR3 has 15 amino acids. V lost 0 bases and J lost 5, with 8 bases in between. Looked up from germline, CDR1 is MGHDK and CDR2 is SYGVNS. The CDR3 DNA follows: TGTGCCAGCAGTGAATATCGAGCAGATAATTCACCCCTCCACTTT. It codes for CASSEYRADNSPLHF.

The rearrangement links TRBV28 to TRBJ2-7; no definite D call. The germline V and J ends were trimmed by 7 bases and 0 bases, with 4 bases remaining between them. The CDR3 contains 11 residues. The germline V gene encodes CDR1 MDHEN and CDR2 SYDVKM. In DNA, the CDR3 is TGTGCCAGCAAGCTCTCCTACGAGCAGTACTTC. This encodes CASKLSYEQYF.

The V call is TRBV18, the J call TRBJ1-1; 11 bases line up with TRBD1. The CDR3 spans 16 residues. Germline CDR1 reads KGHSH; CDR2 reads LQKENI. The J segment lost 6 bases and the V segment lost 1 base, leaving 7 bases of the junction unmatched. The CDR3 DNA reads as TGTGCCAGCTCACCACGTACCGGGACAGGGGGATCTGAAGCTTTCTTT. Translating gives CASSPRTGTGGSEAFF.

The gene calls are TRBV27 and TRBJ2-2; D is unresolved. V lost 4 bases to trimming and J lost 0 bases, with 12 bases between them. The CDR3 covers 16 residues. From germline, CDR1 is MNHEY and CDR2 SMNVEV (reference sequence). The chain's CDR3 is CASSSLFAANTGELFF. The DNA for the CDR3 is TGTGCCAGCAGTTCCCTATTCGCGGCGAACACCGGGGAGCTGTTTTTT.

The CDR3 DNA reads TGTGCCAGCAGCTCACGACAGGGGAGCACTGAAGCTTTCTTT. It encodes CASSSRQGSTEAFF. V usage is TRBV2 and J usage is TRBJ1-1, with TRBD1 identical over 8 bases. The CDR3 is 14 amino acids. CDR1 is SNHLY and CDR2 is FYNNEI in the germline V gene. The junction had 7 bases not matched to a gene; V was cut back by 6 bases and J by 4 bases.

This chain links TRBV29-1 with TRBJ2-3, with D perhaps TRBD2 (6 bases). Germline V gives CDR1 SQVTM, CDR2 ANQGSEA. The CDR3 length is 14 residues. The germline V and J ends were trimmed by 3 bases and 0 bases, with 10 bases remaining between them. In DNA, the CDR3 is TGCAGCGTTGAGCGGGACCGTAGCACAGATACGCAGTATTTT. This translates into CSVERDRSTDTQYF.

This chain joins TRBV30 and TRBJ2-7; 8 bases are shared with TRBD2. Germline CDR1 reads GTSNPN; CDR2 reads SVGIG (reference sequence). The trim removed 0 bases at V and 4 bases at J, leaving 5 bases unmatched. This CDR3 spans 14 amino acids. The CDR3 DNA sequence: TGTGCCTGGAGTGTATCGAGCGGGAGATACGAGCAGTACTTC. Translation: CAWSVSSGRYEQYF.

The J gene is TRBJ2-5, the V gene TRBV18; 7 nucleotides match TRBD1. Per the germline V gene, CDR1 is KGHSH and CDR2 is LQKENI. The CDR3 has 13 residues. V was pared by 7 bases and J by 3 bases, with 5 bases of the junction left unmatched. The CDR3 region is CASFRTGKETQYF. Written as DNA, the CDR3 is TGTGCCAGCTTTCGGACAGGAAAAGAGACCCAGTACTTC.

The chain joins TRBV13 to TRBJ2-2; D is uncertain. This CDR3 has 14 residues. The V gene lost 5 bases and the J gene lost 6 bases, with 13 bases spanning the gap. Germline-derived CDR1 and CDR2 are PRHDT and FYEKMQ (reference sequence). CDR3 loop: CASSRTPRPGELFF. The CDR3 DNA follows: TGTGCCAGCAGCCGTACTCCAAGACCCGGGGAGCTGTTTTTT. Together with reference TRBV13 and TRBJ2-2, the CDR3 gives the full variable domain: AAGVIQSPRHLIKEKRETATLKCYPIPRHDTVYWYQQGPGQDPQFLISFYEKMQSDKGSIPDRFSAQQFSDYHSELNMSSLELGDSALYFCASSRTPRPGELFFGEGSRLTVL.

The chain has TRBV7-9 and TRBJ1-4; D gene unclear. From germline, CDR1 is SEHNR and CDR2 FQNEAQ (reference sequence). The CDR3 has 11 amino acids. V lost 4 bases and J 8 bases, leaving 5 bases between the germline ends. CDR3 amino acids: CASSSREKLFF. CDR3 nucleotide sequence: TGTGCCAGCAGCTCTCGCGAAAAACTGTTTTTT.

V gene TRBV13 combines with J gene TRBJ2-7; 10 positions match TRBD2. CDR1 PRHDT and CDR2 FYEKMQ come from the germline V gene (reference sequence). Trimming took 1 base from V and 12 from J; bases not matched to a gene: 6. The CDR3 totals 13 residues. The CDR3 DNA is TGTGCCAGCAGCTTAGCACTAGCGGGGCTCTTGTACTTC. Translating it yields CASSLALAGLLYF. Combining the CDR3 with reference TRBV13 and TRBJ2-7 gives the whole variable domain AAGVIQSPRHLIKEKRETATLKCYPIPRHDTVYWYQQGPGQDPQFLISFYEKMQSDKGSIPDRFSAQQFSDYHSELNMSSLELGDSALYFCASSLALAGLLYFGPGTRLTVT.

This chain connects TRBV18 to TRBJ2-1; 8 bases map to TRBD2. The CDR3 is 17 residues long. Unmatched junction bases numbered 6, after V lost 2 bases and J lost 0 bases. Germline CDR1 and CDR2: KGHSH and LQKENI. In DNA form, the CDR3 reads TGTGCCAGCTCACCAATTTTAAGCGGGAGCTCCTACAATGAGCAGTTCTTC. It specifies CASSPILSGSSYNEQFF.

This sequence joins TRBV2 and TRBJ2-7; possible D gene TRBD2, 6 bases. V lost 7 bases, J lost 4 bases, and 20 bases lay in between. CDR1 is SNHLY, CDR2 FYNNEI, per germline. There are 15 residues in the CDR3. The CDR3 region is CASKSYSGRDYEQYF. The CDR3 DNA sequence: TGTGCCAGCAAATCGTATAGCGGCAGGGATTACGAGCAGTACTTC.

CDR3 in DNA: TGTGCCAGCAGTGAATGGGGGGCTGAAGCTTTCTTT. This translates into CASSEWGAEAFF. The rearrangement uses TRBV25-1 and TRBJ1-1; D possibly corresponds to TRBD1 (5 bases). The germline V gene encodes CDR1 MGHDK and CDR2 SYGVNS. This CDR3 comprises 12 residues. V lost 1 base and J 6 bases, leaving 6 bases between the germline ends. The variable domain in full, with the rest retrieved from reference TRBV25-1 and TRBJ1-1, is EADIYQTPRYLVIGTGKKITLECSQTMGHDKMYWYQQDPGMELHLIHYSYGVNSTEKGDLSSESTVSRIRTEHFPLTLESARPSHTSQYLCASSEWGAEAFFGQGTRLTVV.

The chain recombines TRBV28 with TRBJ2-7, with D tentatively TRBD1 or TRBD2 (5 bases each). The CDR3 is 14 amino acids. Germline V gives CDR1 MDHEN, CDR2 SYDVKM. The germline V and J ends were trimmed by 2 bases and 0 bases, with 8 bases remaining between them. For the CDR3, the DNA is TGTGCCAGCAGTTTAACTAGGGGCTCCTACGAGCAGTACTTC. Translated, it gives CASSLTRGSYEQYF.

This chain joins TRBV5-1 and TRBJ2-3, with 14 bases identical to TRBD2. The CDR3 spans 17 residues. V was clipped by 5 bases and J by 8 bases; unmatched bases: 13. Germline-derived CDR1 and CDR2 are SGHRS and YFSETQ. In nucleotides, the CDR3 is TGCGCCAGCAGTTCGTCGACCGGGACTAGCGGGAGAGGTACGCAGTATTTT. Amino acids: CASSSSTGTSGRGTQYF.

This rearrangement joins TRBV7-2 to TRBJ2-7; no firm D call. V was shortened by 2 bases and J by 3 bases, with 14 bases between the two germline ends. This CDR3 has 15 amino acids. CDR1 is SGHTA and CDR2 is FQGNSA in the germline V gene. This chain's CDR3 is CASSLIGTLHYEQYF. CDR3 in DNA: TGTGCCAGCAGCTTAATAGGAACACTCCACTACGAGCAGTACTTC.

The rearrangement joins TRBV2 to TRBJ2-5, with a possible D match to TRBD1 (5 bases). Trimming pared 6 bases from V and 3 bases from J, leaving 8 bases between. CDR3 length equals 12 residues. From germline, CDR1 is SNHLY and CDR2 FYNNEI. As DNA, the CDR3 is TGTGCCAGCAGCAGACAGAAAGAGACCCAGTACTTC. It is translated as CASSRQKETQYF.

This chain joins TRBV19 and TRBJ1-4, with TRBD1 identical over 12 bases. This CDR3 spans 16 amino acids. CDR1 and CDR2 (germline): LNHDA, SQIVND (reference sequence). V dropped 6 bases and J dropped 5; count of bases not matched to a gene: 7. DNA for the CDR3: TGTGCCAGTAGACTCGGGACAGGGGGCCTCAATGAAAAACTGTTTTTT. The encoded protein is CASRLGTGGLNEKLFF.

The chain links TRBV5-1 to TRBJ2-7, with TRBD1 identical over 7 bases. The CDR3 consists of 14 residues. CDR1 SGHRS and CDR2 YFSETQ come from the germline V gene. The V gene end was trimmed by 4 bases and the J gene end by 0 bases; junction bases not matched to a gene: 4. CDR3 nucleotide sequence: TGCGCCAGCAGCCAACAGGGGATCTCCTACGAGCAGTACTTC. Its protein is CASSQQGISYEQYF.

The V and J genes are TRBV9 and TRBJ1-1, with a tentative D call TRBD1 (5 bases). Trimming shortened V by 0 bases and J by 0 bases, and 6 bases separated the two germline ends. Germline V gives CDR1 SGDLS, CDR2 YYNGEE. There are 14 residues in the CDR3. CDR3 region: CASSVGGVNTEAFF. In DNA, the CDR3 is TGTGCCAGCAGCGTAGGGGGGGTGAACACTGAAGCTTTCTTT.

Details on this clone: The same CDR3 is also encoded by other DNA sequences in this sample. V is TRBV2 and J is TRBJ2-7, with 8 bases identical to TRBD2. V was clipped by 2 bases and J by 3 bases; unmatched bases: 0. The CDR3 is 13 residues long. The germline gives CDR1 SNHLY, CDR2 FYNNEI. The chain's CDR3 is CASSELAGYEQYF. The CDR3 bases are TGTGCCAGCAGTGAACTAGCGGGCTACGAGCAGTACTTC.

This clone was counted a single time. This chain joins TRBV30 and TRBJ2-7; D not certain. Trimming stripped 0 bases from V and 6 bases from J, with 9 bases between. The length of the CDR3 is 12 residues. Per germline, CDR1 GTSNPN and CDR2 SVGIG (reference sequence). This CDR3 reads CAWSVSRAEQYF. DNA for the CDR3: TGTGCCTGGAGTGTAAGCCGAGCCGAGCAGTACTTC.

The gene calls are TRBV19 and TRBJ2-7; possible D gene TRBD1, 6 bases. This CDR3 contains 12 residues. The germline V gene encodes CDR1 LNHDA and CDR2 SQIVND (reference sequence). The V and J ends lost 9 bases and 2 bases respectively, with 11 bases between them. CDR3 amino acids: CARQGPTYEQYF. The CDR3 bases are TGTGCCAGACAGGGCCCTACCTACGAGCAGTACTTC.

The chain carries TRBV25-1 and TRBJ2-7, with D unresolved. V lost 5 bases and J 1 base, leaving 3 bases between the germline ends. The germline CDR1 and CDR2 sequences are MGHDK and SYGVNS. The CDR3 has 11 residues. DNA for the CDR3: TGTGCCAGCAGTTTATCCTACGAGCAGTACTTC. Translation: CASSLSYEQYF.

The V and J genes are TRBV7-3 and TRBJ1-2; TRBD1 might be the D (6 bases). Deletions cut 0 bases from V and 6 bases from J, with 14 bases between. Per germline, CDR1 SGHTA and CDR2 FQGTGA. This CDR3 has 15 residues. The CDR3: CASSLTGTPGDGYTF. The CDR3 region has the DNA TGTGCCAGCAGCTTAACCGGCACCCCAGGGGATGGCTACACCTTC.

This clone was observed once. This CDR3 is CASSRGGRHQETQYF. As DNA, the CDR3 is TGTGCCAGTAGTCGTGGGGGACGGCATCAAGAGACCCAGTACTTC. The gene calls are TRBV19 and TRBJ2-5, with D perhaps being TRBD1 or TRBD2 (5 bases each). CDR1 is LNHDA and CDR2 is SQIVND in the germline V gene (reference sequence). Trimming took 5 bases from V and 2 from J, leaving 15 bases between them. The CDR3 has 15 amino acids.